This entry is about one T cell receptor (beta chain). One junction end does not reproduce the germline sequence, and a read error may be involved. Sequencing was performed with immunoSEQ multiplex PCR; in TCRdb, only in-frame clones are kept and a portion is missing. This sample carries around 140,000 clones, 80% to 90% of them seen once, and the ten largest clones take approximately 2.4%. Recruitment covered about 25 US areas and drew participants whose ages spanned roughly 18 to 100 years. From germline, CDR1 is SGHTA and CDR2 FQGTGA. This CDR3 region has 15 residues. This record comes from a study of blood T cell repertoires in COVID-19. In the study overall: Sites in the United States, Italy and Spain provided acute and convalescent COVID-19 samples.

The clonotype comes from a man aged 35 to 55 with acute COVID-19. Sequencing used PBMCs or T cells enriched from blood (not recorded which). V usage is TRBV7-3 and J usage is TRBJ2-5; D perhaps matches TRBD2 (6 bases). The CDR3 here is CASTLSAGTQETQYF. DNA for the CDR3: TGTGCCAGCACCTTATCGGCGGGGACCCAAGAGACCCAGTACTTC.